This entry concerns a single T cell receptor (beta chain). Its antigen is not known. The data were obtained in a study of shared clonotypes between healthy human individuals. Whole-study findings and limits: The authors expected sequencing depth to affect clonotype sharing among donors. Rarefaction indicated that sorted-subset sequencing remained incomplete although depth was large. Shared across four donors were around 5% of the naive CD4 clonotypes.

It was roughly 190 ng DNA, 28,000 or so T cell genomes, that sorted-subset replicate PCRs used. The data were produced by immunoSEQ multiplex PCR, yet TCRdb's version contains in-frame clones alone and is incomplete. Here the sample spans about 2,500,000 clones, more than 80% being singletons. The V segment lost 8 bases and the J segment 6 bases; nucleotides outside the gene matches: 8. Germline V gene data show CDR1 as SNHLY and CDR2 as FYNNEI. The CDR3 length is 14 residues. The TCR originated in a man younger than 35 in good health. The sequenced sample was naive CD4+ T cells sorted from blood. Subset described: CD45RA+ positively selected. This sequence joins TRBV2 and TRBJ1-4, with TRBD1 identical over 8 bases. The CDR3: CASRWGQDYEKLFF. In DNA form, the CDR3 reads TGTGCCAGCCGGTGGGGACAGGACTATGAAAAACTGTTTTTT.